This TCR beta chain stems from a study of a mutant IDH1 vaccine in newly diagnosed glioma. The method was immunoSEQ multiplex PCR; TCRdb's version includes in-frame clones alone and lacks a portion of them. The sample lists around 36,000 clones, 91% occurring once. Time point specified: week 5, during vaccination. Each dose of the vaccine consisted of 300 ug of mutant IDH1 20-mer peptide, with topical imiquimod. Each donor presented with a new WHO grade 3 or 4 astrocytoma that tested IDH1-mutant and showed ATRX loss. To note about this clone: The antigen is not known.

V was clipped by 7 bases and J by 2 bases, with 14 bases between them. From germline, CDR1 is LNHDA and CDR2 SQIVND (reference sequence). The CDR3 extends over 14 amino acids. Sample: PBMCs, taken from a glioma patient whose treatment included an IDH1 peptide vaccine. The chain recombines TRBV19 with TRBJ1-1, with a tentative D call TRBD1 (6 bases). The source is a man between 50 and 59 years old with glioma. The DNA for the CDR3 is TGTGCCAGTACCCCACAGGGCTTTAACACTGAAGCTTTCTTT. Translating it yields CASTPQGFNTEAFF.